This passage covers 15 T cell receptor beta chains from one sample sequenced in a study of post-analysis software for immune sequencing data. Study observations and caveats: About five TRBV segments were more frequent in patients than controls; TRBV5-6, TRBV5-1 and TRBV20-1 belonged to this group.

The authors incorporated unique molecular identifiers into the TCR beta cDNA libraries. In TCRdb, the PCR reads were re-called with MiXCR into one record per CDR3 protein. In the table there are fewer than 550,000 distinct CDR3 sequences, 30% to 40% of which are singletons. Their antigens are not known. The sample comprised blood. These receptors came from a girl between 2 and 17 years old with multiple sclerosis.

In DNA form, the CDR3 reads TGCAGTGCTGAGACCCCGGCGGGGGGTAGGAATGAGCAGTTCTTC. Translation gives CSAETPAGGRNEQFF. The chain recombines TRBV20-1 with TRBJ2-1, with TRBD2 matching 8 bases. J gave up 7 bases and V 5 bases, and 13 bases lay outside the gene matches. Germline V gene lookup returns CDR1 DFQATT and CDR2 SNEGSKA (reference sequence). The CDR3 consists of 15 residues.

V and J are TRBV5-1 and TRBJ2-1; the match to TRBD1 covers 8 bases. The J call is doubtful: the DNA matches TRBJ2-7 better. This CDR3 comprises 14 residues. Germline CDR1 SGHRS, CDR2 YFSETQ. The CDR3: CASSSGQGWTEQYF. The CDR3 DNA reads as TGCGCCAGCAGCTCTGGACAGGGTTGGACTGAGCAGTACTTC.

The chain employs TRBV12-3 or TRBV12-4 and TRBJ2-7; D is undetermined. This CDR3 spans 15 amino acids. Trimming cost V 8 bases and J 0 bases, with 17 bases left between them. The DNA for the CDR3 is TGTGCCAGCCTATTGAAGGGCACTACCTCCTACGAGCAGTACTTC. Translation: CASLLKGTTSYEQYF.

This clonotype appeared a few times. V is TRBV5-1 and J is TRBJ2-5; D not certain. The CDR3 loop spans 16 amino acids. Trimming left V 4 bases short and J 4 bases short, with 20 bases between. Looked up from germline, CDR1 is SGHRS and CDR2 is YFSETQ. CDR3 sequence (DNA): TGCGCCAGCAGCCTCAGTACCCCATCCTCTACAGAGACCCAGTACTTC. Protein sequence: CASSLSTPSSTETQYF.

The rearrangement links TRBV20-1 to TRBJ1-6; D call uncertain. V was clipped by 4 bases and J by 9 bases, with 13 bases between them. This CDR3 comprises 13 residues. Germline V gene lookup returns CDR1 DFQATT and CDR2 SNEGSKA (reference sequence). The CDR3 DNA is TGCAGTGCTACCAAGGGTCGGAGTTCACCCCTCCACTTT. It specifies CSATKGRSSPLHF.

The table lists this clonotype with a few counts. The chain uses TRBV6-5 and TRBJ1-1; D may be TRBD1 (6 bases). The CDR3 extends over 14 amino acids. Germline loops: CDR1 MNHEY, CDR2 SVGAGI. The ends were cut back, 0 bases at V and 3 bases at J, with 8 bases in the middle. The CDR3 is CASSYSRGDTEAFF. CDR3 coding DNA: TGTGCCAGCAGTTACTCCAGGGGCGACACTGAAGCTTTCTTT.

This clonotype occurred many times. This chain uses TRBV7-2 with TRBJ2-1; weak D call: TRBD2 (5 bases). The CDR3 length is 14 residues. V was cut by 0 bases and J by 8 bases, with 11 bases left in between. The V gene's germline CDR1 is SGHTA and CDR2 FQGNSA. The CDR3 is CASSLASRGDEQFF. The CDR3, as DNA: TGTGCCAGCAGCTTAGCGTCCCGGGGTGATGAGCAGTTCTTC. Variable domain in full (rest from reference TRBV7-2 and TRBJ2-1): GAGVSQSPSNKVTEKGKDVELRCDPISGHTALYWYRQSLGQGLEFLIYFQGNSAPDKSGLPSDRFSAERTGGSVSTLTIQRTQQEDSAVYLCASSLASRGDEQFFGPGTRLTVL.

V is TRBV7-3 and J is TRBJ2-5; possibly TRBD1 or TRBD2 for D (7 bases each). The J call may be in error: the DNA end matches TRBJ2-7 better. The germline CDR1 and CDR2 sequences are SGHTA and FQGTGA. This CDR3 has 14 residues. The CDR3 region has the DNA TGTGCCAGCGGACCAGGGGGGGGAAACTACGAGCAGTACTTC. This translates into CASGPGGGNYEQYF.

The chain links TRBV10-3 to TRBJ1-1; 7 positions match TRBD1. The germline gives CDR1 ENHRY, CDR2 SYGVKD. This CDR3 has 12 amino acids. V lost 8 bases to trimming and J lost 1 base; unmatched junction nucleotides: 1. The CDR3 here is CAIGTANTEAFF. As DNA, the CDR3 is TGTGCCATCGGGACAGCGAACACTGAAGCTTTCTTT.

The chain has TRBV7-3 and TRBJ2-1, with 12 bases lining up with TRBD2. The V gene end was trimmed by 4 bases and the J gene end by 8 bases; junction bases not matched to a gene: 6. CDR3 length equals 15 residues. The V gene's germline CDR1 is SGHTA and CDR2 FQGTGA. CDR3 nucleotides: TGTGCCAGCAGCTCGACTAGCGGGGGTGGAGATGAGCAGTTCTTC. Translated: CASSSTSGGGDEQFF.

The rearrangement uses TRBV6-1 and TRBJ2-7, with 13 bases that match TRBD2. V was pared by 6 bases and J by 12 bases, with 23 bases of the junction left unmatched. Looked up from germline, CDR1 is MNHNS and CDR2 is SASEGT. The CDR3 spans 18 residues. The CDR3 protein is CASRTGVGLAGRRKTRYF. The CDR3 DNA reads as TGTGCCAGCAGGACAGGAGTGGGACTAGCGGGGCGACGGAAGACCCGGTACTTC.

This clonotype was observed a few times. J is TRBJ1-2 and V is TRBV20-1, with D maybe TRBD1 (5 bases). Germline assignment: CDR1 DFQATT and CDR2 SNEGSKA (reference sequence). The CDR3 runs 15 residues. V was pared by 3 bases and J by 8 bases, with 22 bases between. Here the CDR3 DNA reads TGCAGTGCTAGGGCGGGTGGGGGGACCCAGCCCGGCTACACCTTC. Amino acids: CSARAGGGTQPGYTF.

This clonotype was observed a handful of times. This chain connects TRBV20-1 to TRBJ2-3; D ambiguous. Germline V CDR1 and CDR2: DFQATT, SNEGSKA (reference sequence). Trimming pared 3 bases from V and 2 bases from J, leaving 15 bases between. The CDR3 consists of 15 residues. This chain's CDR3 is CSASLRASITDTQYF. The CDR3 region has the DNA TGCAGTGCTAGCTTAAGGGCCTCTATCACAGATACGCAGTATTTT.

This clonotype was seen a few times. The CDR3 nucleotides are TGTGCCAGCACCCTGGACTCCTCCTACAATGAGCAGTTCTTC. Translation gives CASTLDSSYNEQFF. This rearrangement joins TRBV6-5 to TRBJ2-1; D is perhaps TRBD2 (5 bases). V was cut by 7 bases and J by 0 bases, with 10 bases left in between. This CDR3 region has 14 residues. Germline-derived CDR1 and CDR2 are MNHEY and SVGAGI.

The chain carries TRBV27 and TRBJ1-5; D uncertain. The CDR3 has 15 residues. The germline gives CDR1 MNHEY, CDR2 SMNVEV (reference sequence). V dropped 1 base and J dropped 2 bases, with 9 bases sitting between them. The CDR3 spells CASSLWGAGNQPQHF. The CDR3 coding sequence is TGTGCCAGCAGTTTATGGGGAGCAGGCAATCAGCCCCAGCATTTT.